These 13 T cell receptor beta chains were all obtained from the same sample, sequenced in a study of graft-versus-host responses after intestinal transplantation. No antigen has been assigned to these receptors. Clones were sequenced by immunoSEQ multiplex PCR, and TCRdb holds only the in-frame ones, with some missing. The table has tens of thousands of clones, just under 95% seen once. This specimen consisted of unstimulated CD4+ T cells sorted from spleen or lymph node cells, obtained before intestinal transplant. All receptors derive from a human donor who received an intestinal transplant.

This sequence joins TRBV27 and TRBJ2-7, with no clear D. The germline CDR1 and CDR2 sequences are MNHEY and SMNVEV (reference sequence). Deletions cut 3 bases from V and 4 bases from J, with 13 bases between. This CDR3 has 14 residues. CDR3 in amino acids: CASSFTSLGYEQYF. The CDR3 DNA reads TGTGCCAGCAGTTTTACATCATTGGGGTACGAGCAGTACTTC.

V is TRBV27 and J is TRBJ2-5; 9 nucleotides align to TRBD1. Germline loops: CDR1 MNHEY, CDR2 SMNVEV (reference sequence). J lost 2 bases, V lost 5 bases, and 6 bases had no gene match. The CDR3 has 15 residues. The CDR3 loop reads CASSRRGTGQETQYF. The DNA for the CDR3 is TGTGCCAGCAGTCGCCGTGGGACAGGGCAAGAGACCCAGTACTTC.

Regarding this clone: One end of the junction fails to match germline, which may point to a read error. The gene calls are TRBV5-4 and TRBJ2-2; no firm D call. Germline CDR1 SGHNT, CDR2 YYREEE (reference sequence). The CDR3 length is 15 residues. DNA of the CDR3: TGTGCCAGCAGTTTGGGTGGGATGAACACCGGGGAGCTGTTTTTT. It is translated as CASSLGGMNTGELFF.

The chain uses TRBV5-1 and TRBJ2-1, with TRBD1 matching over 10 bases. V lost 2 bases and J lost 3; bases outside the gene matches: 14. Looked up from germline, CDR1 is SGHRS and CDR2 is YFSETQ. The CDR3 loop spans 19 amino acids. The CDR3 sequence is CASSFDLGQGLRNYNEQFF. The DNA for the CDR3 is TGCGCCAGCAGCTTTGATCTGGGACAGGGGCTCAGGAACTACAATGAGCAGTTCTTC.

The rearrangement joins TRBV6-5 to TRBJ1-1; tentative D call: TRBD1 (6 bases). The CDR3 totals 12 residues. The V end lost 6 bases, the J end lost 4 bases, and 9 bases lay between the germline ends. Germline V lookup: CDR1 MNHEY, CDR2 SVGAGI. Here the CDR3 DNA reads TGTGCCAGCAGGAACAGGGTCACTGAAGCTTTCTTT. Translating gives CASRNRVTEAFF.

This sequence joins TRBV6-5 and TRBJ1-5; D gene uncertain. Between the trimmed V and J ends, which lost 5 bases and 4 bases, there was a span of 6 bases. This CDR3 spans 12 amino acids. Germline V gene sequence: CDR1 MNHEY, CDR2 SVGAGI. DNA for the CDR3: TGTGCCAGCAGTGCAAGGAATCAGCCCCAGCATTTT. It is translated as CASSARNQPQHF.

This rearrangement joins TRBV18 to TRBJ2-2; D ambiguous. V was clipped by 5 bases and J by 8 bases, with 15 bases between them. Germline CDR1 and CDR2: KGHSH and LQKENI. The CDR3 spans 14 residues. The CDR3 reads CASSFPAPPGELFF. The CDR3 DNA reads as TGTGCCAGCTCATTCCCGGCGCCTCCAGGGGAGCTGTTTTTT.

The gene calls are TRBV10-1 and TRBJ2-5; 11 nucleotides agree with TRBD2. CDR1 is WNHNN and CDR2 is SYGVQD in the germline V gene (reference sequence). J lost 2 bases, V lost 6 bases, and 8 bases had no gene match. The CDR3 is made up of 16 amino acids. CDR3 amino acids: CASRETSGEEQETQYF. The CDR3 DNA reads TGCGCCAGCAGAGAGACTAGCGGGGAAGAGCAAGAGACCCAGTACTTC.

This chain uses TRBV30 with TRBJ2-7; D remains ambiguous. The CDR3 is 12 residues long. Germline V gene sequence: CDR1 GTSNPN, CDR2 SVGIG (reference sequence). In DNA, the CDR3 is TGTGCTTGTCGGAAATCGAGCTACGAGCAGTACTTC. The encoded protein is CACRKSSYEQYF.

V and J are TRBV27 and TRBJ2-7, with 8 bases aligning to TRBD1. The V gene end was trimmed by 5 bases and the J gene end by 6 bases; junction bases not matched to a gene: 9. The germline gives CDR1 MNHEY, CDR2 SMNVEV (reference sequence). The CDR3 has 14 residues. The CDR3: CASSPRTGRSEQYF. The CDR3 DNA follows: TGTGCCAGCAGTCCACGGACAGGGAGAAGCGAGCAGTACTTC.

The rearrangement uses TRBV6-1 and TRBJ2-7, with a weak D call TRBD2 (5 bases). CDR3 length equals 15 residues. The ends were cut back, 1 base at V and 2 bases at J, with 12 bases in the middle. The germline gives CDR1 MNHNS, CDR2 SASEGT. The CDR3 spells CASSEDLAGTYEQYF. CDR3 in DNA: TGTGCCAGCAGTGAAGACCTAGCTGGAACCTACGAGCAGTACTTC.

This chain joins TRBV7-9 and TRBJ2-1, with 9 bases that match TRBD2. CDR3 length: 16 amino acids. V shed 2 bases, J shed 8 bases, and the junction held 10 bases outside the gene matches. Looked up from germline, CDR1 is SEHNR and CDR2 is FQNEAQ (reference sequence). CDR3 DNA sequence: TGTGCCAGCAGCTTAAGGGTAGCGGGAGCAGGGCATGAGCAGTTCTTC. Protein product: CASSLRVAGAGHEQFF.

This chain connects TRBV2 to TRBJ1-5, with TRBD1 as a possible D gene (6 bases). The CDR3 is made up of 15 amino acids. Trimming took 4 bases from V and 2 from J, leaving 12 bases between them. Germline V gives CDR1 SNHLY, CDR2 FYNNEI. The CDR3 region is CASSARGAGNQPQHF. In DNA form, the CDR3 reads TGTGCCAGCAGTGCCCGGGGGGCCGGCAATCAGCCCCAGCATTTT.